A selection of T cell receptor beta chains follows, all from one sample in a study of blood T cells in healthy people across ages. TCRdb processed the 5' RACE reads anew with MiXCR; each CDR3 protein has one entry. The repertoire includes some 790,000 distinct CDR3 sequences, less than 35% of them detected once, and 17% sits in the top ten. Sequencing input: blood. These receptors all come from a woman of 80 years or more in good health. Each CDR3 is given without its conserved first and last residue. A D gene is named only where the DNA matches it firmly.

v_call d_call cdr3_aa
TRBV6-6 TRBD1 ASSFDRGPDNEQF
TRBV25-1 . ARERQRLVKTQY
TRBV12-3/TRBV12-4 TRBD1 ASTLGTGDYNEQF
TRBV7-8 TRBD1 ASSFRTGPYTEAF
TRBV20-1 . STRPGTLYQETQY
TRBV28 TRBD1 ASSPPRQGAFTQY
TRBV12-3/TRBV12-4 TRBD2 ASRTSGQETQY
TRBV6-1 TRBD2 ASRSTSTSGGQGEQY
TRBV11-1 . ASSLSPAPQETQY
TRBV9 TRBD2 ASSVVASGVTDTQY
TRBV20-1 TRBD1 SARYDDRGETQY
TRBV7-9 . ASSLGVGYYGYT
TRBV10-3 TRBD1 ASGTGNSYEQF
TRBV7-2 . ASSLVGGDIAYEQY
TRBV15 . ATSIDRPYGYT
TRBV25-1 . ASSDREQPQH
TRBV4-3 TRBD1 ASSHAFLGTGTTDTQY
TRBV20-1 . SAPTRPNTDTQY
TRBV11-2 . ASSVKMNTEAF
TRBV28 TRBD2 ASSLPAGGNWGNEQY
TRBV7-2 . ASSLGKTGNTIY
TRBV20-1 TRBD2 SATGGLAGVETQY
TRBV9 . ASSVLQLDTQY
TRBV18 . ASSPLSDSPYGYT
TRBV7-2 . ASSPSGTNYGYT
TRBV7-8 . ASSFGRVWGPQETQY
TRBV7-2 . ASSWVGETQY
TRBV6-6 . SSSYEGGHYGYT
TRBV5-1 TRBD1 ASSARTGVFYEQY
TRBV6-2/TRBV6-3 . ASSYPQAQAYSNRPQH
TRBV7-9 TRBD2 ASSSGFLAGIFTDTQY
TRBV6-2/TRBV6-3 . ASSSPGHLAKNIQY
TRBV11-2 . ASSSTVNTEAF
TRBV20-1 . SARETGQNIQY
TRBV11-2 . ASSLMEMRTEAF
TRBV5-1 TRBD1 ASSADRGPYEQY
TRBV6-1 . ASSERFQNIQY
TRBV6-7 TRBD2 ASSPRFRAGGSCNEQF
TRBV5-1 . ASSLDAGVTEAL
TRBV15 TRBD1 ATSREQGAFEKLF
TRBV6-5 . ASSFNRVDTQY